This T cell receptor beta chain is from a study of OX40 agonist ivuxolimab in advanced cancers. Notes on the study in general: Among the lowest peripheral clonal expansion occurred in 0.1-3.0 mg/kg partial responders. Averaging showed that CD8+ T cells had more expanded clones than CD4+ did.

As concerns this clone: Its antigen is not identified.

The CDR3 contains 12 residues. Trimming removed 7 bases from V and 3 bases from J, with 9 bases in between. Germline-derived CDR1 and CDR2 are MNHEY and SMNVEV (reference sequence). Sequenced by immunoSEQ multiplex PCR; TCRdb stores in-frame clones only, minus some. The sample shows about 22,000 clones, about four fifths of them seen only once. The sequence came from an adult with an advanced solid tumor such as melanoma, head and neck, liver or kidney cancer. The material sequenced was CD4+ or CD8+ T cells sorted from blood, taken in a trial of the OX40 agonist ivuxolimab. The chain is built from TRBV27 and TRBJ2-5; D not resolved. CDR3 coding DNA: TGTGCCAGCAAGGACGATGAAGAGACCCAGTACTTC. It encodes CASKDDEETQYF.